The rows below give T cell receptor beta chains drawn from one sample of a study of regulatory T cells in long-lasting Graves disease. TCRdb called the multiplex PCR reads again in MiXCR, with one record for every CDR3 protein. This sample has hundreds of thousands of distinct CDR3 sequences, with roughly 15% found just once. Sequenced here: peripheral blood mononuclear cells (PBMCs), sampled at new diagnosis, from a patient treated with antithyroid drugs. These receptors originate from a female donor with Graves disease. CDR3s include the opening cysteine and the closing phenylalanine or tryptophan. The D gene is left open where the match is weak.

CSVEGTGGSVYGYTF TRBD1 TRBV29-1
CASSSPGQGAVGYTF TRBD1 TRBV6-2/TRBV6-3
CSALAGDILSTDTQYF TRBD2 TRBV20-1
CASSPTPGIYGYTF NA TRBV28
CSARPPGLAFGGELFF TRBD2 TRBV20-1
CSASKPRYSSGGLQETQYF TRBD2 TRBV20-1
CAAGRPALSNYGYTF NA TRBV7-9
CASSQTGEGTYEQYF NA TRBV12-3/TRBV12-4
CASSYHGGSNTEAFF NA TRBV5-5
CASSGTGSSPLHF TRBD1 TRBV6-1
CASSCWGPSPYNEQFF NA TRBV6-9
CASSLSSGGASEQFF TRBD2 TRBV27
CASSSSDNNEQFF NA TRBV7-2
CASSPENPTESRTDTQYF NA TRBV12-3/TRBV12-4
CSARSLAGVLDETQYF TRBD2 TRBV20-1
CASRWDLNTEAFF NA TRBV6-1
CASSSRGGIQYF NA TRBV12-3/TRBV12-4
CASSPIRMDTQYF NA TRBV5-1
CASSFRGNAGDTQYF NA TRBV11-3
CASSRGTGSTTIYF TRBD1 TRBV27
CASSVGFPNEQFF NA TRBV5-6
CASSFRAGGSYPDTQYF TRBD2 TRBV13
CASSLSQGNTEAFF NA TRBV12-3/TRBV12-4
CASSQQGREDTQYF NA TRBV11-2
CASSSGQHYQETQYF NA TRBV7-9
CASSTLTVVLETQYF NA TRBV12-3/TRBV12-4
CASSLTTTGGSTEAFF NA TRBV5-6
CASSPLRAGGQGATDTQYF TRBD2 TRBV27
CASSGITQGTEAFF NA TRBV5-1
CASSLGRVWKMNTEAFF NA TRBV27
CSVLAGGETQYF TRBD2 TRBV29-1
CASSITSGTYEQYF TRBD2 TRBV19
CASSLDVDRRDEQFF NA TRBV5-4
CASSLLIYGGYTF NA TRBV12-3/TRBV12-4
CSARRGQADTQYF NA TRBV20-1
CSARLTPPGRTLAYEQYF TRBD2 TRBV20-1
CSGTGLGGALKTQYF TRBD2 TRBV20-1
CASSPTTENTGELFF NA TRBV18
CASSTTPAADTQYF NA TRBV7-9
CASSLIGLDFSGANALTF NA TRBV7-8
CASSTGGADEKLFF TRBD1 TRBV2
CASSLAWGGETQYF NA TRBV7-7
CASSLLRAGGADTQYF TRBD2 TRBV7-2
CSARLAGGESYEQYF TRBD2 TRBV20-1
CASSLDGGQPQHF NA TRBV4-3
CASYSRSANNEQFF NA TRBV10-3
CASSPFQRESSYNEQFF TRBD2 TRBV6-2/TRBV6-3
CASREEGGSSTDTQYF NA TRBV27
CASSLRDRNNQPQHF TRBD1 TRBV28
CASSVPRLAGATGELFF TRBD2 TRBV28
CASRTGTLYGYTF NA TRBV19
CASSYFNSQETQYF NA TRBV6-5